A single sample is the source of the 8 T cell receptor beta chains below, sequenced in a study of blood T cells in healthy people across ages. The authors ran a second PCR of roughly 6 to 12 cycles using a sample-barcoded 5' primer and a J-beta primer mix. TCRdb ran MiXCR on the 5' RACE reads and lists one entry per CDR3 protein. The table lists around 1,600,000 distinct CDR3 sequences, approximately 39% of them singletons. Sequencing was done on a sample of blood. These receptors all stem from a woman aged 18-30 years in good health.

CDR3 sequence (DNA): TGCAGCGTTGAGCGGGACAGGTTTTCGGATGGCTACACCTTC. Translating it yields CSVERDRFSDGYTF. The V gene is TRBV29-1, the J gene TRBJ1-2, with TRBD1 identical over 8 bases. Trimming removed 3 bases from V and 6 bases from J; junction bases left unmatched: 9. The CDR3 runs 14 residues. Germline assignment: CDR1 SQVTM and CDR2 ANQGSEA.

The rearrangement uses TRBV12-3 or TRBV12-4 and TRBJ2-1; either TRBD1 or TRBD2 may fit D (6 bases each). With 8 bases removed from V and 8 bases from J, the gap between germline ends came to 22 bases. The length of the CDR3 is 15 residues. CDR3 sequence reads: CASGELARGYDEQFF. The CDR3, as DNA: TGTGCCAGCGGCGAACTAGCAAGGGGGTATGATGAGCAGTTCTTC.

This clonotype was found a few times. The chain employs TRBV6-2 or TRBV6-3 and TRBJ1-2; the match to TRBD1 covers 7 bases. After removal of 2 bases from V and 3 bases from J, the junction contained 15 bases not matched to a gene. From germline, CDR1 is MNHEY and CDR2 SVGEGT. The CDR3 spans 18 residues. For the CDR3, the DNA is TGTGCCAGCAGTTACCCGAGAACGACCGGGACAGAACACTATGGCTACACCTTC. It translates to CASSYPRTTGTEHYGYTF.

The chain couples TRBV28 to TRBJ2-3; no firm D call. The CDR3 loop spans 15 amino acids. Trimming stripped 3 bases from V and 2 bases from J, with 12 bases between. From germline, CDR1 is MDHEN and CDR2 SYDVKM. CDR3 residues: CASSFVRRVTDTQYF. The CDR3 DNA sequence: TGTGCCAGCAGTTTCGTGCGGAGAGTCACAGATACGCAGTATTTT.

V usage is TRBV7-2 and J usage is TRBJ2-1, with TRBD2 matching over 12 bases. The CDR3 consists of 19 residues. Germline V gene sequence: CDR1 SGHTA, CDR2 FQGNSA. V dropped 4 bases and J dropped 7; count of bases not matched to a gene: 17. CDR3 nucleotide sequence: TGTGCCAGCAGCTCCGCACTTATATCGACTAGCGGGAGTTGGAATGAGCAGTTCTTC. Encoded protein: CASSSALISTSGSWNEQFF.

The chain links TRBV6-6 to TRBJ1-1; D possibly corresponds to TRBD1 (6 bases). This CDR3 contains 13 residues. In germline, CDR1 is MNHNY, CDR2 SVGAGI (reference sequence). Trimming took 5 bases from V and 5 from J, leaving 12 bases between them. DNA of the CDR3: TGTGCCAGCAGTCGCCTCGGGACAACTGAAGCTTTCTTT. It specifies CASSRLGTTEAFF.

Comment on this clonotype: The junction and the germline gene differ at one end; a read error may be behind it. The V gene is TRBV28, the J gene TRBJ2-7, with D possibly being TRBD2 (5 bases). Germline V gives CDR1 MDHEN, CDR2 SYDVKM. This CDR3 comprises 13 residues. The CDR3 DNA follows: TGTGCCGGCAGTTTCGCGGGTACCTACGAGCAGTACTTC. Amino acids: CAGSFAGTYEQYF.

In its sample, this clonotype was seen a few times. The chain couples TRBV4-1 to TRBJ1-4; unclear D gene. In germline, CDR1 is MGHRA, CDR2 YSYEKL. V dropped 4 bases and J dropped 12 bases, with 15 bases sitting between them. The CDR3 is 13 residues long. The chain's CDR3 is CASSLSRVKELFF. DNA of the CDR3: TGCGCCAGCAGCCTATCTCGGGTAAAGGAACTGTTTTTT.